These T cell receptor beta chains were read from a single sample in a study of tumor-infiltrating lymphocytes in localized non-small cell lung cancer. Profiling relied on immunoSEQ multiplex PCR, and the TCRdb table lists in-frame clones only, not all of them. The sample has fewer than 20,000 clones, 70% to 85% seen once. The specimen sequenced was lung tumor tissue. Receptors were obtained from a human donor with non-small cell lung cancer. The CDR3 runs from the conserved cysteine through the conserved F or W. Each record gives: CDR3 DNA, CDR3 protein, J gene, clone size, D gene, CDR3 length, V gene. D genes are given only for firm matches. Some rows mark clone size as missing; the rest say once, few, many or name a class of expanded clone.

cdr3_nt: TGTGCCAGCAGTTTCGGGACAGGGGGTTTTAATGAGCAGTTCTTC
cdr3_aa: CASSFGTGGFNEQFF
j_call: TRBJ2-1
clone_size: -
d_call: TRBD1
cdr3_length: 15
v_call: TRBV6-5

cdr3_nt: TGTGCCACCAGGTTGGGACAACAGCCCCCCACCTACGAGCAGTACTTC
cdr3_aa: CATRLGQQPPTYEQYF
j_call: TRBJ2-7
clone_size: few
d_call: -
cdr3_length: 16
v_call: TRBV15

cdr3_nt: TGTGCCAGCAGTATCGGACAGTGGGGAAACACCATATATTTT
cdr3_aa: CASSIGQWGNTIYF
j_call: TRBJ1-3
clone_size: -
d_call: -
cdr3_length: 14
v_call: TRBV28

cdr3_nt: TGTGCCAGTAGTTTTAGCAGGGGATGGGGCAATCAGCCCCAGCATTTT
cdr3_aa: CASSFSRGWGNQPQHF
j_call: TRBJ1-5
clone_size: -
d_call: -
cdr3_length: 16
v_call: TRBV19

cdr3_nt: TGTGCCAGCAGTTCCTCCGGGACAGGGTATTCACCCCTCCACTTT
cdr3_aa: CASSSSGTGYSPLHF
j_call: TRBJ1-6
clone_size: -
d_call: TRBD1
cdr3_length: 15
v_call: TRBV28

cdr3_nt: TGTGCCAGCAGCGCCACCTGGGGGGAGGCTAACTATGGCTACACCTTC
cdr3_aa: CASSATWGEANYGYTF
j_call: TRBJ1-2
clone_size: -
d_call: -
cdr3_length: 16
v_call: TRBV11-2

cdr3_nt: TGTGCCAGCTCATCGGAACCTAGACTAGCGGGACCGAGTGCAAGATCCTACAATGAGCAGTTCTTC
cdr3_aa: CASSSEPRLAGPSARSYNEQFF
j_call: TRBJ2-1
clone_size: -
d_call: TRBD2
cdr3_length: 22
v_call: TRBV18

cdr3_nt: TGTGCCAGCCCCCCCCCGGGACTAGCTGACGAGCAGTACTTC
cdr3_aa: CASPPPGLADEQYF
j_call: TRBJ2-7
clone_size: -
d_call: TRBD2
cdr3_length: 14
v_call: TRBV6-1

cdr3_nt: TGTGCCAGCAGTGAACGCCGCACAGATACGCAGTATTTT
cdr3_aa: CASSERRTDTQYF
j_call: TRBJ2-3
clone_size: -
d_call: -
cdr3_length: 13
v_call: TRBV6-1

cdr3_nt: TGTGCCAGCGGCCCCCTGGTGACTGAAGCTTTCTTT
cdr3_aa: CASGPLVTEAFF
j_call: TRBJ1-1
clone_size: -
d_call: -
cdr3_length: 12
v_call: TRBV4-2

cdr3_nt: TGTGCCAGCAGATCGAGGGGGCTGGCAAAAACTGAAGCTTTCTTT
cdr3_aa: CASRSRGLAKTEAFF
j_call: TRBJ1-1
clone_size: -
d_call: TRBD1
cdr3_length: 15
v_call: TRBV6-1

cdr3_nt: TGTGCCTGGAATCGGCTGGGGCGCAATCAGCCCCAGCATTTT
cdr3_aa: CAWNRLGRNQPQHF
j_call: TRBJ1-5
clone_size: -
d_call: -
cdr3_length: 14
v_call: TRBV30

cdr3_nt: TGTGCCAGCAGTAAAGGGGGACGTAGCACCGGGGAGCTGTTTTTT
cdr3_aa: CASSKGGRSTGELFF
j_call: TRBJ2-2
clone_size: -
d_call: -
cdr3_length: 15
v_call: TRBV28

cdr3_nt: TGTGCCAGTAGTAAAACAGGGTACCAGCCCCAGCATTTT
cdr3_aa: CASSKTGYQPQHF
j_call: TRBJ1-5
clone_size: -
d_call: -
cdr3_length: 13
v_call: TRBV19

cdr3_nt: TGTGCCAGCAGCTTGGTTCAGCAACCCACCGGGGAGCTGTTTTTT
cdr3_aa: CASSLVQQPTGELFF
j_call: TRBJ2-2
clone_size: once
d_call: -
cdr3_length: 15
v_call: TRBV5-4

cdr3_nt: TGTGCCAGCAGCTTAAATCTCGAGCAGTACTTC
cdr3_aa: CASSLNLEQYF
j_call: TRBJ2-7
clone_size: -
d_call: -
cdr3_length: 11
v_call: TRBV11-2

cdr3_nt: TGTGCCAGCAGCTCAGAACAGGCCGGCTACACCTTC
cdr3_aa: CASSSEQAGYTF
j_call: TRBJ1-2
clone_size: -
d_call: -
cdr3_length: 12
v_call: TRBV7-9

cdr3_nt: TGTGCCAGCAGTGTCCCCCTCCATGAGCAGTTCTTC
cdr3_aa: CASSVPLHEQFF
j_call: TRBJ2-1
clone_size: -
d_call: -
cdr3_length: 12
v_call: TRBV6-4

cdr3_nt: TGCGCCAGCAGTCAATCAAGCAACTACAATGAGCAGTTCTTC
cdr3_aa: CASSQSSNYNEQFF
j_call: TRBJ2-1
clone_size: -
d_call: -
cdr3_length: 14
v_call: TRBV23-1

cdr3_nt: TGTGCCAGCAGTTTGGGGAGCGGGAGGTCCTACGAGCAGTACTTC
cdr3_aa: CASSLGSGRSYEQYF
j_call: TRBJ2-7
clone_size: -
d_call: TRBD2
cdr3_length: 15
v_call: TRBV27

cdr3_nt: TGCGCCAGCAGCTTGCTGGAGGGGTTTAGGGCCAACGTCCTGACTTTC
cdr3_aa: CASSLLEGFRANVLTF
j_call: TRBJ2-6
clone_size: -
d_call: -
cdr3_length: 16
v_call: TRBV5-1

cdr3_nt: TGTGCCAGCAGCAAAACCCCAGCTCGGGAAAACACCATATATTTT
cdr3_aa: CASSKTPARENTIYF
j_call: TRBJ1-3
clone_size: -
d_call: -
cdr3_length: 15
v_call: TRBV11-1

cdr3_nt: TGTGCCAGCAGCCGGGACTTGGCAAGCCCTTGGTACTTC
cdr3_aa: CASSRDLASPWYF
j_call: TRBJ2-4
clone_size: -
d_call: -
cdr3_length: 13
v_call: TRBV7-3

cdr3_nt: TGTGCCAGCAGACGAGCGGGAGCGAACACCGGGGAGCTGTTTTTT
cdr3_aa: CASRRAGANTGELFF
j_call: TRBJ2-2
clone_size: -
d_call: TRBD2
cdr3_length: 15
v_call: TRBV6-5

cdr3_nt: TGTGCCAGCTCGGAACAGGGGGGTTCATGGCCCCAGCATTTT
cdr3_aa: CASSEQGGSWPQHF
j_call: TRBJ1-5
clone_size: few
d_call: TRBD1
cdr3_length: 14
v_call: TRBV2

cdr3_nt: TGTGCCAGCAGCCTCCAAGGGGGGAACACCGGGGAGCTGTTTTTT
cdr3_aa: CASSLQGGNTGELFF
j_call: TRBJ2-2
clone_size: -
d_call: -
cdr3_length: 15
v_call: TRBV11-2

cdr3_nt: TGTGCCAGTAGCCTACTACAGGGTTCGCCCTCCAATGAGCAGTTCTTC
cdr3_aa: CASSLLQGSPSNEQFF
j_call: TRBJ2-1
clone_size: -
d_call: -
cdr3_length: 16
v_call: TRBV19

cdr3_nt: TGTGCCAGCAGCCCGATTAATCAGCCCCAGCATTTT
cdr3_aa: CASSPINQPQHF
j_call: TRBJ1-5
clone_size: few
d_call: -
cdr3_length: 12
v_call: TRBV7-9

cdr3_nt: TGTGCCAGTAGTACCCATCCAGGACAGGGAAATCAGCCCCAGCATTTT
cdr3_aa: CASSTHPGQGNQPQHF
j_call: TRBJ1-5
clone_size: once
d_call: TRBD1
cdr3_length: 16
v_call: TRBV19

cdr3_nt: TGCGCCAGCAGCCAAGATCGCGGGAACCGCCCCGGAGGCTACACCTTC
cdr3_aa: CASSQDRGNRPGGYTF
j_call: TRBJ1-2
clone_size: -
d_call: -
cdr3_length: 16
v_call: TRBV4-3

cdr3_nt: TGTGCCAGCAGCATCACTACAACCTACAATGAGCAGTTCTTC
cdr3_aa: CASSITTTYNEQFF
j_call: TRBJ2-1
clone_size: -
d_call: -
cdr3_length: 14
v_call: TRBV5-4

cdr3_nt: TGTGCCAGCTCACCCCGGGTATGGTCCTACAATGAGCAGTTCTTC
cdr3_aa: CASSPRVWSYNEQFF
j_call: TRBJ2-1
clone_size: -
d_call: -
cdr3_length: 15
v_call: TRBV18

cdr3_nt: TGCAGTGCCGGGACAGGCAAAGCTTTCTTT
cdr3_aa: CSAGTGKAFF
j_call: TRBJ1-1
clone_size: -
d_call: TRBD1
cdr3_length: 10
v_call: TRBV20-1

cdr3_nt: TGTGCCAGTAGTATAGTGCGTCGACACCCGTCTTACGAGCAGTACTTC
cdr3_aa: CASSIVRRHPSYEQYF
j_call: TRBJ2-7
clone_size: -
d_call: -
cdr3_length: 16
v_call: TRBV19

cdr3_nt: TGTGCCAGCAGAAGAGAAGGGGGGGAGCTGTTTTTT
cdr3_aa: CASRREGGELFF
j_call: TRBJ2-2
clone_size: few
d_call: -
cdr3_length: 12
v_call: TRBV2

cdr3_nt: TGCGCCAGCAAATACAGCGAAGACTTTCTAGAAGCTTTCTTT
cdr3_aa: CASKYSEDFLEAFF
j_call: TRBJ1-1
clone_size: -
d_call: -
cdr3_length: 14
v_call: TRBV5-1

cdr3_nt: TGCAGTGCTGGGTTGAACACTGAAGCTTTCTTT
cdr3_aa: CSAGLNTEAFF
j_call: TRBJ1-1
clone_size: -
d_call: -
cdr3_length: 11
v_call: TRBV20-1

cdr3_nt: TGTGCCAGCAGCCCCACGGGGGCAAAGGGGACTGAAGCTTTCTTT
cdr3_aa: CASSPTGAKGTEAFF
j_call: TRBJ1-1
clone_size: -
d_call: -
cdr3_length: 15
v_call: TRBV9

cdr3_nt: TGTGCCAGCAGCCAGCAGGTTTCCTCCTACGAGCAGTACTTC
cdr3_aa: CASSQQVSSYEQYF
j_call: TRBJ2-7
clone_size: medium-sized
d_call: -
cdr3_length: 14
v_call: TRBV5-6

cdr3_nt: TGTGCCAGCAGTTACAGGGGCTACGAGCAGTACTTC
cdr3_aa: CASSYRGYEQYF
j_call: TRBJ2-7
clone_size: -
d_call: -
cdr3_length: 12
v_call: TRBV6-5

cdr3_nt: TGTGCCAGCAGCCCGCCTGCTAGCGGGAGCTTGGGTACCGGGGAGCTGTTTTTT
cdr3_aa: CASSPPASGSLGTGELFF
j_call: TRBJ2-2
clone_size: once
d_call: TRBD2
cdr3_length: 18
v_call: TRBV14

cdr3_nt: TGTGCCAGCAGCGTAACAAGGGACTTCAGGGGGGAGCTGTTTTTT
cdr3_aa: CASSVTRDFRGELFF
j_call: TRBJ2-2
clone_size: -
d_call: -
cdr3_length: 15
v_call: TRBV9

cdr3_nt: TGTGCCAGCAGCGCCCTTCTAAACTCTGGGGCCAACGTCCTGACTTTC
cdr3_aa: CASSALLNSGANVLTF
j_call: TRBJ2-6
clone_size: -
d_call: -
cdr3_length: 16
v_call: TRBV9

cdr3_nt: TGTGCCAGCAGCCTGGTCCAGCGGGAGTCGTACAATGAGCAGTTCTTC
cdr3_aa: CASSLVQRESYNEQFF
j_call: TRBJ2-1
clone_size: once
d_call: TRBD2
cdr3_length: 16
v_call: TRBV4-2

cdr3_nt: TGTGCCAGCAGCTTCAGCGGGAGTTTAGAGACCCAGTACTTC
cdr3_aa: CASSFSGSLETQYF
j_call: TRBJ2-5
clone_size: -
d_call: TRBD2
cdr3_length: 14
v_call: TRBV7-9

cdr3_nt: TGTGCCAGCCAGGTCGAAGCGGGAGGCCACTACGAGCAGTACTTC
cdr3_aa: CASQVEAGGHYEQYF
j_call: TRBJ2-7
clone_size: -
d_call: TRBD2
cdr3_length: 15
v_call: TRBV27